The sequence of this TCR beta chain was determined in a study of sequential checkpoint blockade in melanoma. The CDR3 loop spans 14 amino acids. Germline lookup yields CDR1 SGHDT and CDR2 YYEEEE. V was trimmed by 0 bases and J by 5 bases, leaving 11 bases between them. Treatment: randomized to nivolumab then ipilimumab (arm A) or the reverse (arm B). This clone was counted a single time. The identical CDR3 is also encoded by other nucleotide sequences in the sample. Assay: immunoSEQ multiplex PCR; the TCRdb copy retains only in-frame clones and omits some. This sample yields just under 5,500 clones, of which 50% to 75% are seen a single time; about two fifths belongs to the top ten.

The receptor comes from a human donor with melanoma. The V and J genes are TRBV5-6 and TRBJ2-5; D is perhaps TRBD2 (5 bases). The input for sequencing was CD8+ T cells sorted from blood (inferred from file names), taken from a patient given nivolumab and ipilimumab in sequence. The CDR3 here is CASSLGRGYETQYF. The CDR3 DNA is TGTGCCAGCAGCTTGGGTCGGGGATACGAGACCCAGTACTTC.